The source of this T cell receptor (beta chain) is a study of T cells in tuberculosis. Trimming removed 5 bases at V and 0 bases at J, with 10 bases between. Germline-derived CDR1 and CDR2 are MDHEN and SYDVKM. The CDR3 has 14 residues. Concerning this clone: Its antigen is unknown.

Whole-study results and caveats: The TCR-beta difference was not significant; alpha differences partly reflected length.

Profiling relied on immunoSEQ multiplex PCR, and the TCRdb table lists in-frame clones only, not all of them. The table records 45,000 or so clones, roughly 96% of them present only once. Sequenced material: PBMCs. The chain combines TRBV28 with TRBJ1-1, with D perhaps TRBD1 (6 bases). The receptor was derived from a donor aged 10-29 years with latent tuberculosis or without tuberculosis infection. CDR3 loop: CASSLQGLNTEAFF. The CDR3 DNA reads TGTGCCAGCAGTCTACAGGGCCTGAACACTGAAGCTTTCTTT.